Sequencing of this TCR beta chain was carried out in a study of T-cell reconstitution after alpha-beta-depleted transplantation in children. The authors prepared the TCRbeta library with unique molecular identifiers. From the PCR reads, TCRdb called clonotypes with MiXCR, one entry per CDR3 protein. Of 250,000 to 350,000 distinct CDR3 sequences in the sample, approximately 9.8% were seen once. This clonotype was detected ten times or more. The CDR3 has 13 residues. V was trimmed by 2 bases and J by 9 bases, leaving 11 bases between them. Germline V lookup: CDR1 SGHTA, CDR2 FQGNSA. The sequence derives from a human donor who donated a stem cell graft to a child with SCID. The V and J genes are TRBV7-2 and TRBJ2-1; the D is unclear. Sequencing used PBMCs from the stem cell graft donor, obtained from the stem cell graft. The CDR3 reads CASSLYRVSEQFF. Here the CDR3 DNA reads TGTGCCAGCAGCTTATATAGGGTTTCTGAGCAGTTCTTC.